This T cell receptor (beta chain) emerged from a study of shared clonotypes between healthy human individuals. The CDR3 consists of 16 residues. V lost 5 bases to trimming and J lost 4 bases; unmatched junction nucleotides: 7. Germline values: CDR1 WNHNN, CDR2 SYGVQD (reference sequence). Produced via immunoSEQ multiplex PCR; TCRdb's table is partial and in-frame only. Of more than 1,200,000 clones listed, 98% were seen once; the top ten hold 0.36%. The sequenced sample consisted of naive CD4+ T cells sorted from blood. This sample's subset: CD45RA+ positively selected. The chain employs TRBV10-1 and TRBJ2-7, with 14 positions matching TRBD2. The receptor was derived from a man aged 25-45 years in good health. As DNA, the CDR3 is TGCGCCAGCAGTCAGGGACTAGCGGGAGAAGGTTACGAGCAGTACTTC. Its translation: CASSQGLAGEGYEQYF.